The 5 T cell receptor beta chains below all came from one sample that was sequenced in a study of technical replicates of blood from a few donors (dated by TCRdb to the late 2010s). The library was built by means of the immunoSEQ multiplex PCR assay. TCRdb mirrors the immuneACCESS table, restricted to in-frame sequences. Some clones are absent from its copies; in checked studies, under half trace to an unresolved V gene, and the reason for the others is unknown. The sample data list tens of thousands of clones, and around nine tenths of these were observed just once. Clones ranked in the top ten supply about 5.1% of the sample. The sample taken for sequencing was PBMCs. The receptors shown here come from a human donor in good health. Some clones in this sample may be carry-over from other donors' samples.

This clone was seen a few times. The chain combines TRBV5-1 with TRBJ2-2, with D tentatively TRBD2 (6 bases). Germline V gene lookup returns CDR1 SGHRS and CDR2 YFSETQ. The CDR3 has 14 residues. V gave up 4 bases and J gave up 5 bases, with 12 bases separating them. The CDR3 protein is CASSRDGGTGELFF. The CDR3 DNA is TGCGCCAGCAGCAGAGATGGGGGGACCGGGGAGCTGTTTTTT.

The gene calls are TRBV4-2 and TRBJ2-7, with 7 positions matching TRBD2. V dropped 0 bases and J dropped 2; count of bases not matched to a gene: 10. CDR3 size: 17 residues. The germline V gene has CDR1 LGHNA and CDR2 YNFKEQ. CDR3 protein: CASSQDETSGATYEQYF. Written as DNA, the CDR3 is TGTGCCAGCAGCCAAGATGAGACCAGCGGGGCCACCTACGAGCAGTACTTC.

The chain has TRBV28 and TRBJ2-5; 8 bases align to TRBD2. This CDR3 is built from 14 residues. Losses at the gene ends were 5 bases for V and 4 bases for J; bases not matched to a gene: 6. CDR1 is MDHEN and CDR2 is SYDVKM in the germline V gene. The CDR3 region is CASSLAGGRETQYF. DNA of the CDR3: TGTGCCAGCAGTCTTGCGGGGGGAAGAGAGACCCAGTACTTC.

This rearrangement joins TRBV5-1 to TRBJ2-1; 8 bases are a match to TRBD2. CDR1 is SGHRS and CDR2 is YFSETQ in the germline V gene. The CDR3 length is 14 residues. The ends lost 4 bases at V and 9 bases at J; junction bases unmatched: 9. CDR3 nucleotides: TGCGCCAGCAGCCCGGGGGGACTAGAGCGTGAGCAGTTCTTC. Protein: CASSPGGLEREQFF.

The V gene is TRBV7-9, the J gene TRBJ1-2; the D is unclear. CDR1 is SEHNR and CDR2 is FQNEAQ in the germline V gene (reference sequence). This CDR3 has 14 amino acids. V was shortened by 3 bases and J by 2 bases, with 10 bases between the two germline ends. The CDR3 protein is CASSLPGLNYGYTF. The DNA for the CDR3 is TGTGCCAGCAGCTTGCCCGGGTTGAACTATGGCTACACCTTC.